Following are 24 T cell receptor beta chains from one sample sequenced in a study of long-term antiretroviral therapy in people with HIV. Running of the v3.0 immunoSEQ assay took place at survey level. TCRdb's copy holds only in-frame clones and misses some; the assay was immunoSEQ multiplex PCR. This sample has about 34,000 clones, with about 94% found just once. This specimen was unsorted PBMCs, taken 5.1 years after starting antiretroviral therapy. Receptor source: a woman aged 50 to 60 with HIV.

J is TRBJ2-3 and V is TRBV2; 11 bases align to TRBD2. Trimming removed 7 bases from V and 5 bases from J; junction bases left unmatched: 14. The CDR3 is 17 amino acids. From germline, CDR1 is SNHLY and CDR2 FYNNEI. In DNA, the CDR3 is TGTGCCAGCACCGGGCGGTTAGCGGGGGGGCCGGGAGATACGCAGTATTTT. This codes for CASTGRLAGGPGDTQYF.

The chain is built from TRBV5-1 and TRBJ1-1; 8 bases are shared with TRBD1. Trimming at V came to 4 bases and at J to 7 bases, leaving 6 bases not matched to a gene. The CDR3 contains 13 residues. The germline V gene encodes CDR1 SGHRS and CDR2 YFSETQ. The CDR3 loop reads CASSAAQGDEAFF. CDR3 nucleotide sequence: TGCGCCAGCAGCGCCGCACAGGGGGATGAAGCTTTCTTT.

The genes are TRBV7-6 and TRBJ2-7; a possible D gene is TRBD2 (6 bases). V lost 2 bases and J lost 0, with 14 bases in between. In germline, CDR1 is SGHVS, CDR2 FNYEAQ. The CDR3 is 16 amino acids. CDR3 region: CASSLRGGTASYEQYF. The CDR3 bases are TGTGCCAGCAGCTTAAGGGGCGGGACGGCCTCCTACGAGCAGTACTTC.

The chain recombines TRBV7-2 with TRBJ1-2; D not resolved. This CDR3 has 14 amino acids. Looked up from germline, CDR1 is SGHTA and CDR2 is FQGNSA. Trimming took off 5 bases at V and 0 bases at J, with 10 bases between the two ends. Written as DNA, the CDR3 is TGTGCCAGCAGCCCGGACGGATCTAACTATGGCTACACCTTC. Its translation is CASSPDGSNYGYTF.

The CDR3 coding sequence is TGCGCCAGCAGCTTCGTTACACCTTATGGCTACACCTTC. This encodes CASSFVTPYGYTF. The V and J genes are TRBV5-1 and TRBJ1-2; D unclear. Trimming shortened V by 2 bases and J by 5 bases, and 10 bases separated the two germline ends. CDR3 length: 13 residues. Per germline, CDR1 SGHRS and CDR2 YFSETQ.

The CDR3 bases are TGTGCCAGCAGCTTCTACATCATACAGGGGGCCCCTTCACCCCTCCACTTT. Residues: CASSFYIIQGAPSPLHF. The J gene is TRBJ1-6, the V gene TRBV11-2, with 9 bases that match TRBD1. CDR3 length: 17 residues. V lost 3 bases, J lost 9 bases, and 12 bases stayed unmatched. Germline values: CDR1 SGHAT, CDR2 FQNNGV.

This chain uses TRBV11-2 with TRBJ2-1; TRBD1 matches at 7 bases. The germline V gene has CDR1 SGHAT and CDR2 FQNNGV. The CDR3 totals 17 residues. After removal of 6 bases from V and 4 bases from J, the junction contained 15 bases not matched to a gene. The chain's CDR3 is CASSQSRGLVGYNEQFF. The CDR3 DNA sequence: TGTGCCAGCAGTCAATCTAGGGGGCTTGTGGGTTACAATGAGCAGTTCTTC. The whole variable domain, filled in from reference TRBV11-2 and TRBJ2-1, reads EAGVAQSPRYKIIEKRQSVAFWCNPISGHATLYWYQQILGQGPKLLIQFQNNGVVDDSQLPKDRFSAERLKGVDSTLKIQPAKLEDSAVYLCASSQSRGLVGYNEQFFGPGTRLTVL.

The chain links TRBV7-2 to TRBJ1-5; no firm D call. CDR1 and CDR2 (germline): SGHTA, FQGNSA. Trimming stripped 3 bases from V and 6 bases from J, with 12 bases between. The CDR3 length is 14 residues. CDR3 DNA sequence: TGTGCCAGCAGCTTCCCGGGGATAGGTCAGCCCCAGCATTTT. Residues: CASSFPGIGQPQHF.

This sequence joins TRBV18 and TRBJ2-5; D might be TRBD2 (6 bases). The CDR3 loop spans 16 amino acids. Germline CDR1 is KGHSH and CDR2 is LQKENI. V was clipped by 0 bases and J by 5 bases, with 16 bases between them. The chain's CDR3 is CASSPPGGVRRETQYF. CDR3 coding DNA: TGTGCCAGCTCACCACCGGGAGGTGTCCGAAGGGAGACCCAGTACTTC.

This sequence joins TRBV2 and TRBJ2-1; TRBD1 aligns across 11 bases. The V gene's germline CDR1 is SNHLY and CDR2 FYNNEI. CDR3 length: 13 amino acids. The V segment lost 8 bases and the J segment 5 bases; nucleotides outside the gene matches: 2. This CDR3 is CASRDRGNNEQFF. Here the CDR3 DNA reads TGTGCCAGCCGGGACAGGGGGAACAATGAGCAGTTCTTC.

The J gene is TRBJ1-3, the V gene TRBV29-1, with D uncertain. Looked up from germline, CDR1 is SQVTM and CDR2 is ANQGSEA. Between the trimmed V and J ends, which lost 1 base and 2 bases, there was a span of 3 bases. The CDR3 sequence is 12 residues long. CDR3 DNA: TGCAGCGTTGAAGTGACTGGAAACACCATATATTTT. This sequence encodes CSVEVTGNTIYF. The variable domain in full, completed from reference TRBV29-1 and TRBJ1-3, reads SAVISQKPSRDICQRGTSLTIQCQVDSQVTMMFWYRQQPGQSLTLIATANQGSEATYESGFVIDKFPISRPNLTFSTLTVSNMSPEDSSIYLCSVEVTGNTIYFGEGSWLTVV.

J is TRBJ1-3 and V is TRBV19; D perhaps matches TRBD1 (5 bases). In germline, CDR1 is LNHDA, CDR2 SQIVND (reference sequence). The CDR3 loop spans 17 amino acids. With 3 bases removed from V and 0 bases from J, the gap between germline ends came to 15 bases. CDR3 in amino acids: CASSISGRRTSGNTIYF. The CDR3 region has the DNA TGTGCCAGTAGTATTTCGGGACGGCGAACCTCTGGAAACACCATATATTTT. The variable domain in full, with the rest retrieved from reference TRBV19 and TRBJ1-3, is DGGITQSPKYLFRKEGQNVTLSCEQNLNHDAMYWYRQDPGQGLRLIYYSQIVNDFQKGDIAEGYSVSREKKESFPLTVTSAQKNPTAFYLCASSISGRRTSGNTIYFGEGSWLTVV.

The chain recombines TRBV9 with TRBJ1-2; possibly TRBD1 for D (6 bases). Germline lookup yields CDR1 SGDLS and CDR2 YYNGEE. The length of the CDR3 is 15 residues. V lost 2 bases to trimming and J lost 8 bases, with 19 bases between them. CDR3 protein: CASSVLSQGGGGYTF. CDR3 DNA: TGTGCCAGCAGCGTCCTCTCACAGGGAGGTGGAGGCTACACCTTC.

The chain combines TRBV7-8 with TRBJ2-1; 13 bases fit TRBD2. V shed 4 bases and J 4 bases; nucleotides not matched to a gene: 1. Per germline, CDR1 SGHVS and CDR2 FQNEAQ. This CDR3 is 15 amino acids long. The CDR3 DNA sequence: TGTGCCAGCAGCTCGACTAGCGGGGGGTACAATGAGCAGTTCTTC. Translating gives CASSSTSGGYNEQFF.

The J gene is TRBJ2-3, the V gene TRBV27, with D perhaps being TRBD1 or TRBD2 (5 bases each). This CDR3 spans 13 amino acids. The germline V gene encodes CDR1 MNHEY and CDR2 SMNVEV (reference sequence). V lost 6 bases to trimming and J lost 6 bases, with 13 bases between them. The CDR3 DNA follows: TGTGCCAGCAGCCGGGACCAGGCCGATACGCAGTATTTT. Translating it yields CASSRDQADTQYF.

The rearrangement links TRBV5-4 to TRBJ2-1, with TRBD1 as a possible D gene (6 bases). The CDR3 spans 14 residues. Per the germline V gene, CDR1 is SGHNT and CDR2 is YYREEE (reference sequence). Trimming left V 4 bases short and J 10 bases short, with 18 bases between. The CDR3 nucleotides are TGTGCCAGCAGCCTACAGGGACCTGCCAAGGAGCAGTTCTTC. Translated, it gives CASSLQGPAKEQFF.

The gene calls are TRBV7-9 and TRBJ1-2; D is unresolved. Trimming cost V 5 bases and J 2 bases, with 9 bases left between them. CDR3 length equals 13 residues. The germline V gene encodes CDR1 SEHNR and CDR2 FQNEAQ (reference sequence). The CDR3 bases are TGTGCCAGCAGCCTTGGTGAAAACTATGGCTACACCTTC. It yields the protein CASSLGENYGYTF.

V gene TRBV7-9 combines with J gene TRBJ2-7, with D possibly matching TRBD1 (6 bases). The V end lost 5 bases, the J end lost 8 bases, and 16 bases lay between the germline ends. Germline V lookup: CDR1 SEHNR, CDR2 FQNEAQ (reference sequence). This CDR3 spans 13 amino acids. CDR3 DNA: TGTGCCAGCAGCCTGCCCGACAGGCCTAAGCAGTACTTC. It yields the protein CASSLPDRPKQYF. Looking up the rest from reference TRBV7-9 and TRBJ2-7 gives the full variable domain: DTGVSQNPRHKITKRGQNVTFRCDPISEHNRLYWYRQTLGQGPEFLTYFQNEAQLEKSRLLSDRFSAERPKGSFSTLEIQRTEQGDSAMYLCASSLPDRPKQYFGPGTRLTVT.

The CDR3 DNA follows: TGTGCCAGTACCCCCCGGCCGGGGTGGGGTGGCTACACCTTC. Its protein product is CASTPRPGWGGYTF. The rearrangement links TRBV19 to TRBJ1-2; D not certain. There are 14 residues in the CDR3. Trimming took 7 bases from V and 7 from J, leaving 19 bases between them. Germline V gene data show CDR1 as LNHDA and CDR2 as SQIVND (reference sequence). Complete variable domain (other parts from reference TRBV19 and TRBJ1-2): DGGITQSPKYLFRKEGQNVTLSCEQNLNHDAMYWYRQDPGQGLRLIYYSQIVNDFQKGDIAEGYSVSREKKESFPLTVTSAQKNPTAFYLCASTPRPGWGGYTFGSGTRLTVV.

The chain is built from TRBV5-4 and TRBJ2-2; D possibly corresponds to TRBD1 (6 bases). The germline V gene encodes CDR1 SGHNT and CDR2 YYREEE (reference sequence). With 1 base removed from V and 0 bases from J, the gap between germline ends came to 7 bases. This CDR3 region has 15 residues. Here the CDR3 DNA reads TGTGCCAGCAGCTTGACAGGGCCGAACACCGGGGAGCTGTTTTTT. Protein sequence: CASSLTGPNTGELFF.

This chain connects TRBV29-1 to TRBJ1-5, with D possibly being TRBD1 (6 bases). Germline V lookup: CDR1 SQVTM, CDR2 ANQGSEA. Trimming took 4 bases from V and 3 from J, leaving 10 bases between them. The CDR3 runs 13 residues. CDR3 residues: CSVGTAYNQPQHF. For the CDR3, the DNA is TGCAGCGTTGGGACAGCCTACAATCAGCCCCAGCATTTT.

In its sample, this clone was seen once. The chain has TRBV6-6 and TRBJ2-7, with a possible D match to TRBD1 (6 bases). Trimming shortened V by 7 bases and J by 2 bases, and 12 bases separated the two germline ends. Germline V gives CDR1 MNHNY, CDR2 SVGAGI (reference sequence). The CDR3 length is 13 residues. The CDR3 spells CASTQDSAYEQYF. CDR3 nucleotide sequence: TGTGCCAGCACCCAGGACAGTGCCTACGAGCAGTACTTC.

The chain links TRBV6-5 to TRBJ1-1; D uncertain. CDR1 and CDR2 (germline): MNHEY, SVGAGI. This CDR3 has 14 residues. The V and J ends lost 11 bases and 0 bases respectively, with 16 bases between them. CDR3 nucleotide sequence: TGTGCCGCAAGGCCCTTAACCATGAACACTGAAGCTTTCTTT. It encodes CAARPLTMNTEAFF.

The chain joins TRBV7-9 to TRBJ2-1; the match to TRBD1 covers 7 bases. Germline CDR1 SEHNR, CDR2 FQNEAQ (reference sequence). The CDR3 totals 16 residues. Trimming at V came to 5 bases and at J to 0 bases, leaving 7 bases not matched to a gene. CDR3 DNA sequence: TGTGCCAGCAGCCCTACCGGGACAGTCTCCTACAATGAGCAGTTCTTC. It codes for CASSPTGTVSYNEQFF.